This T cell receptor beta chain originates from a study of T cell changes during pregnancy in multiple sclerosis. Assay: immunoSEQ multiplex PCR; the TCRdb copy retains only in-frame clones and omits some. Among 60,000 to 65,000 clones listed, approximately 90% were seen once. This CDR3 region has 13 residues. Deletions cut 1 base from V and 2 bases from J, with 7 bases between. Germline loops: CDR1 SGHRS, CDR2 YFSETQ. The clonotype originates from a female donor in good health, enrolled as a control in a pregnancy study. Sequences were derived from peripheral blood, sampled in the second trimester of pregnancy. The rearrangement uses TRBV5-1 and TRBJ2-7, with a weak D call TRBD2 (5 bases). This chain's CDR3 is CASSLNGAYEQYF. The CDR3 DNA is TGCGCCAGCAGCTTGAACGGGGCCTACGAGCAGTACTTC.